The clone carrying this T cell receptor beta chain has only a few counts. This specimen comes from a study of regulatory T cells in long-lasting Graves disease. Relying on iRepertoire HTBI primers and Arm-PCR of CDR3 regions, the team built TCR beta libraries. TCRdb re-analysed the multiplex PCR reads in MiXCR, keeping a single row per CDR3 protein. The data hold a few hundred thousand distinct CDR3 sequences, with about a sixth observed a single time. V lost 2 bases, J lost 4 bases, and 10 bases lay in between. Germline CDR1 reads SQVTM; CDR2 reads ANQGSEA. This CDR3 has 13 amino acids. Time point given: newly diagnosed GD, antithyroid drugs for less than 3 months. Generation of the TCR library employed RNA extracted from PBMCs. The same specimen was also included in a second study, on T cells in Graves' hyperthyroidism and ophthalmopathy.

V usage is TRBV29-1 and J usage is TRBJ2-3; D is ambiguous. The clonotype comes from a woman aged 18-35 years with Graves disease. Sequences were derived from peripheral blood mononuclear cells (PBMCs), sampled at new diagnosis, from a patient treated with antithyroid drugs. The CDR3 DNA sequence: TGCAGCGTTGAACTGACCAACGCAGATACGCAGTATTTT. Its protein product is CSVELTNADTQYF.